These 5 T cell receptor beta chains came from one sample sequenced in a study of cytomegalovirus exposure and HLA in healthy donors. The PCR employed 60 Vbeta primers together with 13 Jbeta primers. Libraries were prepared by immunoSEQ multiplex PCR; TCRdb keeps only in-frame clonotypes and omits some of them. The sample consists of approximately 160,000 clones, roughly 75% of them appearing once. The specimen was PBMCs. Receptors originate from a man younger than 35 in good health and CMV-seronegative.

The J gene is TRBJ2-5, the V gene TRBV7-6; TRBD2 matches at 13 bases. This CDR3 is built from 16 residues. V shed 4 bases, J shed 5 bases, and the junction held 7 bases outside the gene matches. Germline-derived CDR1 and CDR2 are SGHVS and FNYEAQ. The CDR3 nucleotides read TGTGCCAGCAGCTCAAGACTAGCGGGAGGAGGGGAGACCCAGTACTTC. Its translation is CASSSRLAGGGETQYF. The full variable domain, rest sourced from reference TRBV7-6 and TRBJ2-5, is GAGVSQSPRYKVTKRGQDVALRCDPISGHVSLYWYRQALGQGPEFLTYFNYEAQQDKSGLPNDRFSAERPEGSISTLTIQRTEQRDSAMYRCASSSRLAGGGETQYFGPGTRLLVL.

V and J are TRBV28 and TRBJ1-5; 7 bases line up with TRBD1. Germline CDR1 MDHEN, CDR2 SYDVKM. CDR3 length equals 14 residues. Losses at the gene ends were 6 bases for V and 4 bases for J; bases not matched to a gene: 6. CDR3 in DNA: TGTGCCAGCAGCCCACAGGGGCTGAATCAGCCCCAGCATTTT. Its protein is CASSPQGLNQPQHF.

This clone was recorded only once. This sequence joins TRBV6-6 and TRBJ1-1; possible D gene TRBD1, 5 bases. Germline V gene sequence: CDR1 MNHNY, CDR2 SVGAGI (reference sequence). Trimming took off 10 bases at V and 1 base at J, with 7 bases between the two ends. This CDR3 contains 11 residues. CDR3 protein: CATQGNTEAFF. DNA of the CDR3: TGTGCCACCCAGGGGAACACTGAAGCTTTCTTT.

This clone was recorded once. V is TRBV5-1 and J is TRBJ1-1, with a possible D match to TRBD1 (5 bases). Trimming took off 4 bases at V and 1 base at J, with 8 bases between the two ends. CDR3 length: 13 amino acids. The germline V gene has CDR1 SGHRS and CDR2 YFSETQ. The CDR3 protein is CASSATGNTEAFF. The DNA for the CDR3 is TGCGCCAGCAGCGCAACAGGGAACACTGAAGCTTTCTTT.

This clone came up a few times. The CDR3 bases are TGTGCCAGCAGCCAAGGAACAGGGGGGGGCTACACCTTC. Translation: CASSQGTGGGYTF. This chain uses TRBV4-2 with TRBJ1-2, with 8 bases aligning to TRBD1. J was trimmed by 8 bases and V by 1 base; bases with no gene match: 3. The CDR3 covers 13 residues. CDR1 is LGHNA, CDR2 YNFKEQ, per germline.